This T cell receptor (beta chain) is from a study of blood T cell repertoires in COVID-19. Study as a whole: Collection of acute and convalescent COVID-19 samples took place in the United States, Italy and Spain. In each case, the material was cDNA or gDNA derived from T cells, B-cell-depleted T cells, or PBMCs.

The ends were cut back, 1 base at V and 10 bases at J, with 22 bases in the middle. Germline assignment: CDR1 SGHVS and CDR2 FQNEAQ. The CDR3 is 17 amino acids. Per the original methods: Reference gene primer amplification yielded estimated nucleated cell counts. The method was immunoSEQ multiplex PCR; TCRdb's version includes in-frame clones alone and lacks a portion of them. The V and J calls and clone size were taken over from that table, and D and trimming were inferred from the DNA. The profile shows some 200,000 clones, less than 90% of them singletons. What was sequenced was peripheral blood. The sequence was obtained from an older woman who had recovered from COVID-19. The chain carries TRBV7-8 and TRBJ1-4, with no clear D. CDR3 coding DNA: TGTGCCAGCAGCTTAGGTCGGACCAGGAGGGAGTTGGGAAAACTGTTTTTT. Translated: CASSLGRTRRELGKLFF.